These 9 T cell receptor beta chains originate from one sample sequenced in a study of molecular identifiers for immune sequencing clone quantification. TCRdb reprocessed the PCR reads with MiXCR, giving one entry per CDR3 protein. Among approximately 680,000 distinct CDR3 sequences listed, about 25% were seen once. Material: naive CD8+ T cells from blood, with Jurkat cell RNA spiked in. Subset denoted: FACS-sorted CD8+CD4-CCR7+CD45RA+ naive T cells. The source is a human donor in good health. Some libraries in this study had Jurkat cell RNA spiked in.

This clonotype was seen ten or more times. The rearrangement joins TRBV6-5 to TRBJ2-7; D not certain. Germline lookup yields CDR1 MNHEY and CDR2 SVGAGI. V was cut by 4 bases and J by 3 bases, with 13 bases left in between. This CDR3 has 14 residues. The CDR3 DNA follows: TGTGCCAGCAGTTTCTTCGCCAGCCACTACGAGCAGTACTTC. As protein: CASSFFASHYEQYF.

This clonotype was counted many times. The CDR3 bases are TGCAGCGTTGAGGACGGCCCTAACTATGGCTACACCTTC. It is translated as CSVEDGPNYGYTF. The gene calls are TRBV29-1 and TRBJ1-2; no firm D call. CDR1 and CDR2 (germline): SQVTM, ANQGSEA. This CDR3 comprises 13 residues. Trimming removed 3 bases at V and 0 bases at J, with 8 bases between.

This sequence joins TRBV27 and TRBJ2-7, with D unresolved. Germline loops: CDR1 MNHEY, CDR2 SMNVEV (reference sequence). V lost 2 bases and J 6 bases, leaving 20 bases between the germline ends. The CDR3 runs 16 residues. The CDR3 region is CASSLGRVSPWGEQYF. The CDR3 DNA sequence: TGTGCCAGCAGTTTAGGTCGTGTGTCACCGTGGGGCGAGCAGTACTTC.

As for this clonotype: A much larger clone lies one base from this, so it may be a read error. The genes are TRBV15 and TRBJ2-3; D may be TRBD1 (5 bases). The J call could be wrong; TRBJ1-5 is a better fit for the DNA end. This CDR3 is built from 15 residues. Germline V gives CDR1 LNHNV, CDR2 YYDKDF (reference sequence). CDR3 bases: TGTGCCACCAGCAGAGATTCAGGGTTCCCAGATACGCAGCATTTT. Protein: CATSRDSGFPDTQHF.

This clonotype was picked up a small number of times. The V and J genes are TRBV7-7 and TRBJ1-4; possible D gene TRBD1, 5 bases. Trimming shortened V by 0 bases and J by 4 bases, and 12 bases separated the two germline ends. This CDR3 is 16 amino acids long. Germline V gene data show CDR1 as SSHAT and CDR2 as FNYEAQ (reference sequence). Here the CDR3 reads CASSLAGRGVNEKLFF. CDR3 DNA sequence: TGTGCCAGCAGCTTAGCTGGGCGGGGCGTTAATGAAAAACTGTTTTTT.

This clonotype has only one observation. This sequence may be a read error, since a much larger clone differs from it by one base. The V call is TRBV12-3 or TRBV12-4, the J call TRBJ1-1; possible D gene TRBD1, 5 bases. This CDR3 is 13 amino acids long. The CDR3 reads CASSLFVQAEALF. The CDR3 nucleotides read TGTGCCAGCAGTTTATTTGTACAGGCTGAAGCTTTGTTT.

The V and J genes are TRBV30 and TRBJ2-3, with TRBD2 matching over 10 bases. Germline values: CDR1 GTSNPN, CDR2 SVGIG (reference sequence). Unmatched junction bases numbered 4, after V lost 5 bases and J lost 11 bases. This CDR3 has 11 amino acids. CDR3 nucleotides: TGTGCCTGGGTAGTAGCGGGGGGGCAGTATTTT. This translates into CAWVVAGGQYF.

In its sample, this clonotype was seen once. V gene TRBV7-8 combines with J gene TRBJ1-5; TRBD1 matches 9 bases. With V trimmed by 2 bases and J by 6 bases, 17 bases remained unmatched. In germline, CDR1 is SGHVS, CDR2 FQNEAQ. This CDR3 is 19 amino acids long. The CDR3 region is CASSLLRDRVLSGTQPQHF. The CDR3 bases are TGTGCCAGCAGCTTACTCCGGGACAGGGTACTATCTGGCACTCAGCCCCAGCATTTT.

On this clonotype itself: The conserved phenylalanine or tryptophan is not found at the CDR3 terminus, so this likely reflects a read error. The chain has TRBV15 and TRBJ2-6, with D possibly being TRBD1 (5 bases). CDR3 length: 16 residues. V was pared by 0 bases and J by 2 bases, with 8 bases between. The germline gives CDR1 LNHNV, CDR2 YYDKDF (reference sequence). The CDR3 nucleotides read TGTGCCACCAGCAGAGAGCAGGGTCCTGGGGCCAACGTCCTGACTTCC. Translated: CATSREQGPGANVLTS.